This entry is about one T cell receptor (beta chain). Its specificity is unknown. The V and J ends lost 1 base and 9 bases, in that order; junction bases with no gene match: 13. Germline assignment: CDR1 DFQATT and CDR2 SNEGSKA (reference sequence). The length of the CDR3 is 17 residues. The entry originates in a study of CD8+CD57+ T cells in acquired aplastic anemia. Study overall: DNA per sorted CD4+ or CD8+ sample ranged about 0.2 to 27.4 ug, averaging around 3.2 ug.

Broader study findings: Researchers report that approximately 28 CD8+ CDR3 sequences appeared in both patients and controls. Controls and patients did not differ significantly in CD8+ Simpson's diversity.

Genomic DNA provided the template from which TCR beta VDJ and CDR3 profiles were obtained. TCRdb independently ran MiXCR on the reads; one entry per CDR3 protein. The table records 400,000 to 450,000 distinct CDR3 sequences, around 68% of them present only once. The sequencing sample was made of sorted CD4+, CD8+, or CD8+CD57+ T cells (not recorded which) from PBMCs. This clonotype originated in a human donor in good health, serving as a control. V gene TRBV20-1 combines with J gene TRBJ2-1; 12 bases are shared with TRBD2. The chain's CDR3 is CSARVASGGALSREQFF. DNA of the CDR3: TGCAGTGCTAGAGTGGCTAGCGGGGGGGCATTAAGCCGTGAGCAGTTCTTC.